The source of this T cell receptor (beta chain) is a study of technical replicates of blood from a few donors. V was clipped by 5 bases and J by 4 bases; unmatched bases: 3. The CDR3 has 14 amino acids. Germline loops: CDR1 SGHAT, CDR2 FQDESV (reference sequence). The table came from immunoSEQ multiplex PCR; TCRdb's copy has only in-frame clones and leaves some out. The profile covers about 56,000 clones, with roughly 96% appearing a single time and just over 3% taken by the ten largest. The receptor was isolated from a human donor in good health. Some clones in this sample may be carry-over from other donors' samples. The material sequenced was PBMCs. V gene TRBV11-1 combines with J gene TRBJ2-7, with 12 bases matching TRBD1. CDR3 in amino acids: CASSRDRGQYEQYF. The CDR3 DNA sequence: TGTGCCAGCAGCAGGGACAGGGGGCAGTACGAGCAGTACTTC.